The entry below describes one TCR beta chain. Its antigen remains unidentified. No much larger clonotype is one base removed from it; base qualities were not supplied. The data were taken from a study of control samples from healthy donors and cancer patients (dated by TCRdb to the early 2020s). The library was built by means of the immunoSEQ multiplex PCR assay. The table comes from immuneACCESS by way of TCRdb, which keeps in-frame sequences with V and J called. Part of the clones is missing from these tables; in studies checked, under half for an unresolved V gene and the rest for unknown reasons. The sample yields 80,000 to 100,000 clones; roughly 92% were counted once. The ten largest clones capture around 3% of the sample. Counted from cysteine to phenylalanine, this CDR3 has 15 amino acids. The entry retains the CDR3 DNA only, 45 bases that are in frame from base 1. In the germline V gene, CDR1 corresponds to MNHEY and CDR2 to SVGEGT. The germline ends are 13 bases apart after V is trimmed by 5 bases and J by 5 bases.

The sequenced sample consisted of blood. The V and J genes are TRBV6-2 or TRBV6-3 and TRBJ1-6; matching of 6 bases hints at TRBD1 as the D gene. The clonotype was recovered from a human donor in good health. The donor label of this sample is uncertain. The DNA reads as follows: TGTGCCAGCAGTCCGCTTCGGACAGATAATTCACCCCTCCACTTT. Protein translation: CASSPLRTDNSPLHF.